This TCR beta chain was identified during a study of shared clonotypes between healthy human individuals. Comments on this clone: Its antigen is not known.

The assay was carried out at the deep level. TCRdb's table, derived via immunoSEQ multiplex PCR, lists solely in-frame clones and lacks some. Of fewer than 1 million clones in the sample, 95% to 97% were seen once. Notes on the study in general: Despite large depth, sorted-subset datasets appeared incompletely sequenced.

Per germline, CDR1 MNHEY and CDR2 SVGAGI. The CDR3 covers 14 residues. V dropped 2 bases and J dropped 5 bases, with 13 bases sitting between them. Naive CD8 cells, CD45RO-negative and positively selected for CCR7, excluded terminally differentiated effector memory CD45RA+ cells. The chain employs TRBV6-5 and TRBJ2-7; a possible D gene is TRBD1 (5 bases). This TCR was sampled from a young man in good health. The sample consisted of naive CD8+ T cells sorted from blood. As DNA, the CDR3 is TGTGCCAGCAGTTACCAGGGTTCTGGCAACGAGCAGTACTTC. It encodes CASSYQGSGNEQYF.